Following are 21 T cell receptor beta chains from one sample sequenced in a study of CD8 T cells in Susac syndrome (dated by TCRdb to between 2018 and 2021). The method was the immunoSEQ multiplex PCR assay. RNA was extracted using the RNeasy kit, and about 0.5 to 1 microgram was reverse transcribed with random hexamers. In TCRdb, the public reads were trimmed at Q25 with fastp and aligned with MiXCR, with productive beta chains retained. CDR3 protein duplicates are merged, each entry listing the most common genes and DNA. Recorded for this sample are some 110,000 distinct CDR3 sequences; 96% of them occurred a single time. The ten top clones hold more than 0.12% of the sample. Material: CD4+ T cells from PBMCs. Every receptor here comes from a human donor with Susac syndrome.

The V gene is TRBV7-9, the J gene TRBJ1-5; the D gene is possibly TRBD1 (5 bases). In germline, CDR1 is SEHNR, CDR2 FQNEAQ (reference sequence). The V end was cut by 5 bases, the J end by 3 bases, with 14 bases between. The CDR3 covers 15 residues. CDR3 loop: CASSQSDSNNQPQHF. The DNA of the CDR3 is TGTGCCAGCAGCCAAAGCGACAGTAACAATCAGCCCCAGCATTTT.

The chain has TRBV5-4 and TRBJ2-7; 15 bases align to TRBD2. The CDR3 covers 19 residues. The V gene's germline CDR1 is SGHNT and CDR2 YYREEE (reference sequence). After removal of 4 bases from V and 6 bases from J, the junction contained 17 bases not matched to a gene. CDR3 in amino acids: CASSTTGTSGRTAHREQYF. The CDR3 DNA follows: TGTGCCAGCAGCACGACCGGGACTAGCGGGAGGACCGCCCACCGCGAGCAGTACTTC.

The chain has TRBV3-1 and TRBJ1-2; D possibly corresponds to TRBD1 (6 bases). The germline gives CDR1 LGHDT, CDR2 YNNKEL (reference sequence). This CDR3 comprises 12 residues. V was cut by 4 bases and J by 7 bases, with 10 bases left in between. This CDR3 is CASSPPGAGYTF. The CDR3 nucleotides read TGTGCCAGCAGCCCCCCGGGGGCTGGCTACACCTTC.

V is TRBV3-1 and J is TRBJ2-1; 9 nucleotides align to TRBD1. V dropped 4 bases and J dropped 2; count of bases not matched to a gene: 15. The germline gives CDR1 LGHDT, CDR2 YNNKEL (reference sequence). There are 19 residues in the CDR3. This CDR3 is CASSRPGQGFGLAYNEQFF. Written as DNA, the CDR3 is TGTGCCAGCAGCCGCCCGGGACAGGGTTTTGGTCTCGCCTACAATGAGCAGTTCTTC.

The CDR3 nucleotides read TGTGCCAGTAGACCGGGGGCGAGCACAGATACGCAGTATTTT. This encodes CASRPGASTDTQYF. V is TRBV19 and J is TRBJ2-3; D assignment may be TRBD1 or TRBD2 (6 bases each). This CDR3 region has 14 residues. CDR1 and CDR2 from the germline V gene are LNHDA and SQIVND (reference sequence). V lost 6 bases and J 0 bases, leaving 10 bases between the germline ends.

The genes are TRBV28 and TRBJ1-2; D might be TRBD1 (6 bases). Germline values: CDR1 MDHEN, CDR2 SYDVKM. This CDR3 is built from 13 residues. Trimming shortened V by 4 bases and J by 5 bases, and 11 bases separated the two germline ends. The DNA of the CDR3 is TGTGCCAGCAGTTCCGGGACATCATATGGCTACACCTTC. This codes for CASSSGTSYGYTF.

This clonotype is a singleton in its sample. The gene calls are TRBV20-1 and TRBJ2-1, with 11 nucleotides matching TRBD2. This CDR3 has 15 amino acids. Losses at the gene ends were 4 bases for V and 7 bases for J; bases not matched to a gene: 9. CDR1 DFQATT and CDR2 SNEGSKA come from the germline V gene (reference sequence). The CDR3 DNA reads TGCAGTGCTACCGATACTAGCGGGAGTTCAAATGAGCAGTTCTTC. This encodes CSATDTSGSSNEQFF.

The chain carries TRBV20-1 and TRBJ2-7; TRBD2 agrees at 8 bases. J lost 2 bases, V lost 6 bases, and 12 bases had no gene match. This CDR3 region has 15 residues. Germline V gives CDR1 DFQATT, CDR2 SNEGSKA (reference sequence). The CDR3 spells CSAKSPLAGAYEQYF. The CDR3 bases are TGCAGTGCCAAGAGTCCGCTAGCGGGTGCCTACGAGCAGTACTTC.

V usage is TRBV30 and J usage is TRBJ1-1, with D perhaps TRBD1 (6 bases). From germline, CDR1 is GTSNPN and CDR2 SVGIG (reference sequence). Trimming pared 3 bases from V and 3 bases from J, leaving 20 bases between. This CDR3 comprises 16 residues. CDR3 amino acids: CAWRPVRGGRDTEAFF. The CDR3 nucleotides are TGTGCCTGGAGACCTGTCCGCGGGGGCAGAGACACTGAAGCTTTCTTT.

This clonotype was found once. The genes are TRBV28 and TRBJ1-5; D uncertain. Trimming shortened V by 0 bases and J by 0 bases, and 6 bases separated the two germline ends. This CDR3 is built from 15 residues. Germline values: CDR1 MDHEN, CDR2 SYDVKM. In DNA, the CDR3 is TGTGCCAGCAGTTTATGGCAGGATAGCAATCAGCCCCAGCATTTT. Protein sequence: CASSLWQDSNQPQHF.

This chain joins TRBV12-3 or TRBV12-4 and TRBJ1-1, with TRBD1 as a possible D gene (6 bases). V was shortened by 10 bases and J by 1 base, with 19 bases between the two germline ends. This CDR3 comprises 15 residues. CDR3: CATEQRGAKNTEAFF. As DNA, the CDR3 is TGTGCCACCGAGCAGAGGGGGGCCAAGAACACTGAAGCTTTCTTT.

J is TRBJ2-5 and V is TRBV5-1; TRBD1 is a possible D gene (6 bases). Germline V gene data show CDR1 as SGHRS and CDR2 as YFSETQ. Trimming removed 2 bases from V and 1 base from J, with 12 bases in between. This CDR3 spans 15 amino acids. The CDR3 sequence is CASSFRAGVQETQYF. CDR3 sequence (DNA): TGCGCCAGCAGCTTCCGGGCAGGGGTCCAAGAGACCCAGTACTTC.

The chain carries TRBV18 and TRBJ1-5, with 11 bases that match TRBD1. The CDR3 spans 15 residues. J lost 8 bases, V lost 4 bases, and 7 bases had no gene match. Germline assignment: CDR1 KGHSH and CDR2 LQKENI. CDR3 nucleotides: TGTGCCAGCTCACGAGGGACAGGGGGTGAGGAGCCCCAGCATTTT. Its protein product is CASSRGTGGEEPQHF.

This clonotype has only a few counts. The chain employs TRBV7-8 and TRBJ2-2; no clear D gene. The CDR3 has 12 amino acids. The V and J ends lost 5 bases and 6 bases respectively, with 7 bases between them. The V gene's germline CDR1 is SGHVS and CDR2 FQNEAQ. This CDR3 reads CASSVQAGELFF. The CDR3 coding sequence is TGTGCCAGCAGCGTCCAGGCCGGGGAGCTGTTTTTT. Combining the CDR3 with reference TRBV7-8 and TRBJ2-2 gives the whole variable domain GAGVSQSPRYKVAKRGQDVALRCDPISGHVSLFWYQQALGQGPEFLTYFQNEAQLDKSGLPSDRFFAERPEGSVSTLKIQRTQQEDSAVYLCASSVQAGELFFGEGSRLTVL.

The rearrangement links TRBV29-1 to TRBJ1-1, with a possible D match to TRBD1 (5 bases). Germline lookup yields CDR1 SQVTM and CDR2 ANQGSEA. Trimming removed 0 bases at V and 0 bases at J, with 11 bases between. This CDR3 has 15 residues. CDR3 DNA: TGCAGCGTTGAAGATCATGGAGGGGTGAACACTGAAGCTTTCTTT. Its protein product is CSVEDHGGVNTEAFF.

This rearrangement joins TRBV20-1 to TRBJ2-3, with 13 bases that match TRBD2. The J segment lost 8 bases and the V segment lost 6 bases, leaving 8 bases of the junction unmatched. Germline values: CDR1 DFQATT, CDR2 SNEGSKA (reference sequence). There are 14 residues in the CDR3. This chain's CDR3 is CSAGTSGAPTTQYF. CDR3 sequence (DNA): TGCAGTGCAGGGACTAGCGGGGCTCCCACTACGCAGTATTTT.

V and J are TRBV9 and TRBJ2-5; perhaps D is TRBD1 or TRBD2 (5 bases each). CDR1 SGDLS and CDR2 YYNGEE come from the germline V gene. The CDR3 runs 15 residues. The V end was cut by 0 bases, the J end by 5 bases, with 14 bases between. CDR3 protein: CASSVGNTGGETQYF. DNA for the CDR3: TGTGCCAGCAGCGTAGGAAACACAGGCGGGGAGACCCAGTACTTC.

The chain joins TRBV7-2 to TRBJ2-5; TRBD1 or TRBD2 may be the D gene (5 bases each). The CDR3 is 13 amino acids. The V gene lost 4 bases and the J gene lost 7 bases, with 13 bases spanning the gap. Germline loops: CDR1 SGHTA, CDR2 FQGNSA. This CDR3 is CASSSEGSRTQYF. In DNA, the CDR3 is TGTGCCAGCAGCTCAGAGGGGTCTCGGACCCAGTACTTC. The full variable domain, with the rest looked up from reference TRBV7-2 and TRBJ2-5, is GAGVSQSPSNKVTEKGKDVELRCDPISGHTALYWYRQSLGQGLEFLIYFQGNSAPDKSGLPSDRFSAERTGGSVSTLTIQRTQQEDSAVYLCASSSEGSRTQYFGPGTRLLVL.

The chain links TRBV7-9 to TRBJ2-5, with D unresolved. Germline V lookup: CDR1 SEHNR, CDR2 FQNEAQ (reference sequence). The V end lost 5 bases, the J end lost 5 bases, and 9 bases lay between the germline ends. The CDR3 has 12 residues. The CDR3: CASSLRVETQYF. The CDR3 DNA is TGTGCCAGCAGCCTCCGTGTGGAGACCCAGTACTTC. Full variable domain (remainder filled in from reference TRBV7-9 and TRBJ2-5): DTGVSQNPRHKITKRGQNVTFRCDPISEHNRLYWYRQTLGQGPEFLTYFQNEAQLEKSRLLSDRFSAERPKGSFSTLEIQRTEQGDSAMYLCASSLRVETQYFGPGTRLLVL.

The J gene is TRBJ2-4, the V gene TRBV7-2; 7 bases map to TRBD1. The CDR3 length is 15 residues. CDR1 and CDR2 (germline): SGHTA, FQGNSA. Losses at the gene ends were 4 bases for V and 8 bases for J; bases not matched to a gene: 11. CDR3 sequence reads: CASSSVGTARDIQYF. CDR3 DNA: TGTGCCAGCAGCTCGGTAGGGACAGCCAGAGACATTCAGTACTTC. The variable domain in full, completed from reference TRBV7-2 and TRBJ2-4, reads GAGVSQSPSNKVTEKGKDVELRCDPISGHTALYWYRQSLGQGLEFLIYFQGNSAPDKSGLPSDRFSAERTGGSVSTLTIQRTQQEDSAVYLCASSSVGTARDIQYFGAGTRLSVL.

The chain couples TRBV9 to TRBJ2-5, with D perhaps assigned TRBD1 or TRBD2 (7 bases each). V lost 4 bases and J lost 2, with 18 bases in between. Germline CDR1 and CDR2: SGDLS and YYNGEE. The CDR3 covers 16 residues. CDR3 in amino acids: CASSRGGGKGQETQYF. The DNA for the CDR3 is TGTGCCAGCAGCCGGGGAGGGGGCAAGGGGCAAGAGACCCAGTACTTC. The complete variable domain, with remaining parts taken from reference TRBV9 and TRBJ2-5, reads DSGVTQTPKHLITATGQRVTLRCSPRSGDLSVYWYQQSLDQGLQFLIQYYNGEERAKGNILERFSAQQFPDLHSELNLSSLELGDSALYFCASSRGGGKGQETQYFGPGTRLLVL.